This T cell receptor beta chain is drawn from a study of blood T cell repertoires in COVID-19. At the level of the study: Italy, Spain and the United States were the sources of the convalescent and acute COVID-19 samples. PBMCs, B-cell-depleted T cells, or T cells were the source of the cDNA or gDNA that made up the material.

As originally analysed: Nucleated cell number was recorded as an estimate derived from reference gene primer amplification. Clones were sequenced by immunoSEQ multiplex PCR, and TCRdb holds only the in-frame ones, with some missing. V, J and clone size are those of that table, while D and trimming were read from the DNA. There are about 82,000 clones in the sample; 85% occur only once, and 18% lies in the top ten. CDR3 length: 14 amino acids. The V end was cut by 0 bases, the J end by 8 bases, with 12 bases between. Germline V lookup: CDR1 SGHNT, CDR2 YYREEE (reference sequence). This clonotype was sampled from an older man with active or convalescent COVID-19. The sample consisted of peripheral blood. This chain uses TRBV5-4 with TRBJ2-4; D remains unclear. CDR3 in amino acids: CASSLVGHFDIQYF. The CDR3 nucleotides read TGTGCCAGCAGCTTGGTGGGCCACTTTGACATTCAGTACTTC.